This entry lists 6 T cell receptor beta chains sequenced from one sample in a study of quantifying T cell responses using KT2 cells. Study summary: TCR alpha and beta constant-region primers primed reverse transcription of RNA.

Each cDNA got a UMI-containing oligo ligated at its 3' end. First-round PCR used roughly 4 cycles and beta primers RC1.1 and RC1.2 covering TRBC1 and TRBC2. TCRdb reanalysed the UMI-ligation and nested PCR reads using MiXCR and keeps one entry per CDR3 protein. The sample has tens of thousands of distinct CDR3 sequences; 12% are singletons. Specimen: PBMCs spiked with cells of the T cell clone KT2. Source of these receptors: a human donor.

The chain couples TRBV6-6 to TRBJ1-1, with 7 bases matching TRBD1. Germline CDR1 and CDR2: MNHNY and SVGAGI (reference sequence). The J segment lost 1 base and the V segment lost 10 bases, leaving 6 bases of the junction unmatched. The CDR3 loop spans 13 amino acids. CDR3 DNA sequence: TGTGCCAATTCCGGGACAGAGAACACTGAAGCTTTCTTT. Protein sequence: CANSGTENTEAFF.

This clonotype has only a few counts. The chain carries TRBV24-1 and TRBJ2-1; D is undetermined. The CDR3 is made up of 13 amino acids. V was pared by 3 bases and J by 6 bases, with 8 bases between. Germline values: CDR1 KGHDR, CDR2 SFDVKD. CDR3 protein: CATSDHYGNEQFF. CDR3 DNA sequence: TGTGCCACCAGTGATCATTACGGCAATGAGCAGTTCTTC.

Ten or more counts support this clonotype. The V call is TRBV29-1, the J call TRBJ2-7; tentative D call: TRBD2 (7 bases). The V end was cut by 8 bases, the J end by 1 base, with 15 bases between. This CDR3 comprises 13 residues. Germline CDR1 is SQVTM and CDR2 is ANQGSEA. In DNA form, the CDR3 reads TGCAGCTCCTGCCGGGGGGCGTCCTACGAGCAGTACTTC. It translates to CSSCRGASYEQYF.

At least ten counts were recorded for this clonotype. CDR3 residues: CSASGGLAGHFSYEQYF. CDR3 nucleotides: TGCAGTGCTAGTGGCGGACTAGCGGGTCACTTCTCCTACGAGCAGTACTTC. The V and J genes are TRBV20-1 and TRBJ2-7, with 11 bases matching TRBD2. This CDR3 has 17 residues. CDR1 and CDR2 (germline): DFQATT, SNEGSKA (reference sequence). V lost 3 bases to trimming and J lost 0 bases; unmatched junction nucleotides: 10.

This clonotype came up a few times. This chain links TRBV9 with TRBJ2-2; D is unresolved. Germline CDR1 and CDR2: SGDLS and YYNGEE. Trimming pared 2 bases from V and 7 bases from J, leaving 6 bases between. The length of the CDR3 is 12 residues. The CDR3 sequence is CASSVLGGELFF. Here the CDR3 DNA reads TGTGCCAGCAGCGTCCTGGGCGGGGAGCTGTTTTTT.

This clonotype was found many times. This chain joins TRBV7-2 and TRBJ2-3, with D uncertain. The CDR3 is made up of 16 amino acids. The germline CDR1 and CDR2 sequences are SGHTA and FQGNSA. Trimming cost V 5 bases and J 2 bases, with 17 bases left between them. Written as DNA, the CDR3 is TGTGCCAGCAGCCGCGCCGCCGGCCATTCCACAGATACGCAGTATTTT. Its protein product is CASSRAAGHSTDTQYF.